This is a list of T cell receptor beta chains from one sample in a study of T cell responses to AZD1222 COVID-19 vaccine. TCRdb keeps only in-frame clones here, not all; method: immunoSEQ multiplex PCR. The profile shows 100,000 to 110,000 clones, about 87% of them singletons. Specimen: peripheral blood, collected on day 0 of AZD1222 vaccination. The receptors here all came from an adult in good health. Both conserved end residues are part of each CDR3. Fields, in order: J gene, clone size, V gene, D gene, CDR3 protein, CDR3 DNA. A D gene is named only where the DNA matches it firmly. Where a row states a size, it is once, few, many or the class of an expanded clone; other rows omit it.

TRBJ1-4 - TRBV29-1 TRBD1 CSVVQGANEKLFF TGCAGCGTAGTACAGGGGGCAAATGAAAAACTGTTTTTT
TRBJ2-7 - TRBV28 TRBD1 CASSLSLDRVSYEQYF TGTGCCAGCAGTTTATCTCTGGACAGGGTGTCCTACGAGCAGTACTTC
TRBJ2-5 - TRBV9 - CASSGRNEGFRETQYF TGTGCCAGCAGCGGTCGGAACGAGGGGTTTCGAGAGACCCAGTACTTC
TRBJ2-1 - TRBV10-1 - CASSELGISYNEQFF TGCGCCAGCAGTGAATTGGGCATCTCCTACAATGAGCAGTTCTTC
TRBJ1-1 - TRBV18 TRBD1 CASSPAGTGEGAFF TGTGCCAGCTCACCGGCCGGGACAGGGGAAGGAGCTTTCTTT
TRBJ1-1 - TRBV12-5 TRBD1 CASGFGTGWDPPPEAFF TGTGCTAGTGGTTTTGGGACAGGGTGGGACCCTCCACCTGAAGCTTTCTTT
TRBJ2-1 - TRBV29-1 - CSVVGDGVYNEQFF TGCAGCGTTGTGGGCGATGGGGTCTACAATGAGCAGTTCTTC
TRBJ1-4 - TRBV6-5 - CASSYSLEATNEKLFF TGTGCCAGCAGTTACTCGTTAGAGGCAACTAATGAAAAACTGTTTTTT
TRBJ1-1 - TRBV6-2/TRBV6-3 - CASSLPSEAFF TGTGCCAGCAGTTTGCCGTCTGAAGCTTTCTTT
TRBJ2-1 - TRBV7-2 TRBD1 CASSQGQETSEQFF TGTGCCAGCAGTCAAGGACAGGAAACCTCTGAGCAGTTCTTC
TRBJ1-5 - TRBV3-1/TRBV3-2 TRBD1 CASSQDTTGGQPQHF TGTGCCAGCAGCCAAGATACTACAGGGGGCCAGCCCCAGCATTTT
TRBJ1-5 - TRBV9 TRBD1 CASSVGIQGNQPQHF TGTGCCAGCAGCGTAGGAATACAGGGGAATCAGCCCCAGCATTTT
TRBJ2-5 - TRBV28 - CASSGGAETQYF TGTGCCAGCAGTGGGGGGGCGGAGACCCAGTACTTC
TRBJ1-1 - TRBV19 TRBD1 CASSIFGQGAGNTEAFF TGTGCCAGTAGTATATTCGGCCAGGGGGCGGGGAACACTGAAGCTTTCTTT
TRBJ2-1 - TRBV19 TRBD2 CASSGPGRGTSGRDEQFF TGTGCCAGTAGTGGACCGGGGAGAGGGACTAGCGGGAGAGATGAGCAGTTCTTC
TRBJ2-1 - TRBV9 - CASSVESGPPFF TGTGCCAGCAGCGTAGAAAGCGGCCCCCCGTTCTTC
TRBJ2-2 - TRBV5-5 - CASSQTGELFF TGTGCCAGCAGCCAAACCGGGGAGCTGTTTTTT
TRBJ2-1 few TRBV28 TRBD2 CASTRRASGVTPQEQFF TGTGCCAGCACCAGGAGGGCTAGCGGGGTGACACCACAGGAGCAGTTCTTC
TRBJ2-7 - TRBV19 - CATTREGAPEQYF TGTGCCACCACGAGGGAGGGGGCCCCCGAGCAGTACTTC
TRBJ2-1 - TRBV9 TRBD2 CASSVVGTSGYVEQFF TGTGCCAGCAGCGTAGTAGGGACTAGCGGTTACGTTGAGCAGTTCTTC
TRBJ2-1 once TRBV27 TRBD2 CASSFLAGGHNEQFF TGTGCCAGCAGTTTCCTAGCGGGAGGTCACAATGAGCAGTTCTTC
TRBJ1-1 - TRBV5-4 - CASSPGTFNTEAFF TGTGCCAGCAGCCCTGGGACCTTCAACACTGAAGCTTTCTTT
TRBJ2-7 - TRBV12-3/TRBV12-4 - CASSPSFLEQYF TGTGCCAGCAGTCCCTCGTTTCTCGAGCAGTACTTC
TRBJ2-7 - TRBV28 - CASSLYAERIPRYF TGTGCCAGCAGTTTATACGCTGAACGAATCCCCCGGTACTTC
TRBJ2-3 - TRBV18 - CASSPFARVSTDTQYF TGTGCCAGCTCACCATTTGCTAGGGTTAGCACAGATACGCAGTATTTT
TRBJ1-2 once TRBV27 - CASSWDGNYGYTF TGTGCCAGCAGCTGGGACGGAAACTATGGCTACACCTTC
TRBJ2-7 - TRBV4-3 - CASSPDAGGYEQYF TGCGCCAGCAGCCCAGACGCCGGGGGCTACGAGCAGTACTTC
TRBJ2-1 - TRBV4-1 TRBD2 CASSRGLSTYNEQFF TGCGCCAGCAGCCGGGGACTATCTACCTACAATGAGCAGTTCTTC
TRBJ1-1 - TRBV14 - CASSQGLSSLGAFF TGTGCCAGCAGCCAAGGGTTATCCTCCCTTGGGGCTTTCTTT
TRBJ1-5 - TRBV7-9 - CASSLGAQGNSNQPQHF TGTGCCAGCAGCTTAGGGGCGCAGGGAAATAGCAATCAGCCCCAGCATTTT
TRBJ2-6 - TRBV3-1/TRBV3-2 - CASSQEVGSWLTGANVLTF TGTGCCAGCAGCCAAGAGGTTGGCAGTTGGCTTACTGGGGCCAACGTCCTGACTTTC
TRBJ2-1 - TRBV4-3 TRBD2 CASSQGAAGSSYNEQFF TGCGCCAGCAGCCAAGGGGCAGCGGGGAGCTCCTACAATGAGCAGTTCTTC
TRBJ2-3 - TRBV4-3 TRBD2 CASSPSGLAGGADTQYF TGCGCCAGCAGCCCATCCGGACTAGCGGGAGGCGCAGATACGCAGTATTTT
TRBJ2-1 - TRBV9 TRBD1 CASSAPGTGYNEQFF TGTGCCAGCAGCGCCCCCGGGACAGGTTACAATGAGCAGTTCTTC
TRBJ1-3 - TRBV5-8 - CASSLGERGNTIYF TGTGCCAGCAGCTTGGGAGAGCGGGGAAACACCATATATTTT
TRBJ2-1 - TRBV5-1 - CASSSPGQRAYNEQFF TGCGCCAGCAGCTCACCAGGGCAACGGGCCTACAATGAGCAGTTCTTC
TRBJ1-6 few TRBV21-1 - CASSVDGNSYNSPLHF TGTGCCAGCAGCGTGGACGGGAACTCCTATAATTCACCCCTCCACTTT
TRBJ2-5 - TRBV18 - CASSPWGETQYF TGTGCCAGCTCACCGTGGGGAGAGACCCAGTACTTC
TRBJ2-7 - TRBV28 - CASRQERIPYEQYF TGTGCCAGCAGGCAAGAGCGGATCCCTTACGAGCAGTACTTC
TRBJ2-3 - TRBV5-1 - CASSLVGRVTDTQYF TGCGCCAGCAGCTTGGTCGGGAGAGTGACAGATACGCAGTATTTT
TRBJ1-2 - TRBV6-5 - CASSSTGTRVGRGYTF TGTGCCAGCAGTTCCACCGGGACTAGGGTGGGTCGAGGCTACACCTTC
TRBJ2-2 - TRBV2 - CASTQGSPGELFF TGTGCCAGTACCCAAGGAAGCCCCGGGGAGCTGTTTTTT
TRBJ2-5 medium-sized TRBV18 - CASSPRRLASMQETQYF TGTGCCAGCTCACCACGTCGGCTAGCGAGTATGCAAGAGACCCAGTACTTC
TRBJ1-5 - TRBV4-1 TRBD1 CASSQGTGTQPQHF TGCGCCAGCAGCCAGGGGACAGGGACTCAGCCCCAGCATTTT